One sample yielded the 4 T cell receptor beta chains listed below, sequenced in a study of blood T cell repertoires in COVID-19. Here immunoSEQ multiplex PCR was the method, and the copy in TCRdb shows in-frame clones only, minus some. The sample yields about 110,000 clones, over 60% seen once. The source material was peripheral blood. The receptors derive from an elderly woman with active or convalescent COVID-19.

The CDR3 DNA reads TGTGCCAGCAGCTCCAGGGTAGCGGGAGGAGGAGATACGCAGTATTTT. Translation: CASSSRVAGGGDTQYF. The gene calls are TRBV11-3 and TRBJ2-3, with 10 positions matching TRBD2. Germline assignment: CDR1 SGHNT and CDR2 YENEEA. V was clipped by 4 bases and J by 5 bases; unmatched bases: 9. This CDR3 is built from 16 residues. Full variable domain (outside the CDR3, taken from reference TRBV11-3 and TRBJ2-3): EAGVVQSPRYKIIEKKQPVAFWCNPISGHNTLYWYLQNLGQGPELLIRYENEEAVDDSQLPKDRFSAERLKGVDSTLKIQPAELGDSAVYLCASSSRVAGGGDTQYFGPGTRLTVL.

The gene calls are TRBV7-9 and TRBJ1-3; possible D gene TRBD1, 6 bases. This CDR3 is 14 amino acids long. V was cut by 3 bases and J by 0 bases, with 6 bases left in between. Germline lookup yields CDR1 SEHNR and CDR2 FQNEAQ (reference sequence). In DNA form, the CDR3 reads TGTGCCAGCAGCTTGACAGGCTCTGGAAACACCATATATTTT. This codes for CASSLTGSGNTIYF.

This chain links TRBV5-1 with TRBJ1-6, with D perhaps TRBD1 (6 bases). The CDR3 has 15 residues. The V end lost 7 bases, the J end lost 6 bases, and 17 bases lay between the germline ends. The germline V gene has CDR1 SGHRS and CDR2 YFSETQ. The CDR3 nucleotides are TGCGCCAGCCGTCTCCGGGACACCCTTAATTCACCCCTCCACTTT. This translates into CASRLRDTLNSPLHF.

In DNA form, the CDR3 reads TGTGCCAGCAGTCGGGGTAGCGGGATCCTACGCACAGATACGCAGTATTTT. Its translation: CASSRGSGILRTDTQYF. The genes are TRBV6-2 or TRBV6-3 and TRBJ2-3, with 8 bases identical to TRBD2. The CDR3 length is 17 residues. Germline V gives CDR1 MNHEY, CDR2 SVGEGT. V lost 5 bases and J lost 1; bases outside the gene matches: 11.